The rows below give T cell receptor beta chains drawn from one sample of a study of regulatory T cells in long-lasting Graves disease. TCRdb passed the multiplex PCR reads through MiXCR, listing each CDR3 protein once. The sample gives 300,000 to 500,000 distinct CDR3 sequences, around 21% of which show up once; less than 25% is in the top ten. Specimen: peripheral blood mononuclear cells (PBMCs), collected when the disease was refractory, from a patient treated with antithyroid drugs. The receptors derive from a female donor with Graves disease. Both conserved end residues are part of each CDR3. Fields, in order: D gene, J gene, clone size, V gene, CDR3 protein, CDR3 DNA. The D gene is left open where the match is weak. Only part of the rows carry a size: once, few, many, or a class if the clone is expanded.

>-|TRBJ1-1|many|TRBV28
CASSLYLGMNTEAFF
TGTGCCAGCAGTTTATATTTGGGTATGAACACTGAAGCTTTCTTT
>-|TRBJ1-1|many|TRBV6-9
CASSYFGGPNTEAFF
TGTGCCAGCAGTTACTTTGGGGGACCGAACACTGAAGCTTTCTTT
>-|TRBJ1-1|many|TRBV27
CASSFRTATNTEAFF
TGTGCCAGCAGTTTTCGGACAGCGACGAACACTGAAGCTTTCTTT
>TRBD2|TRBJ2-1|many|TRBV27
CASSPGTTNYNEQFF
TGTGCCAGCAGTCCGGGGACTACCAACTACAATGAGCAGTTCTTC
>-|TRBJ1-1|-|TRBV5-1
CASSLTFLEGVNTEAFF
TGCGCCAGCAGCTTGACTTTTTTGGAAGGGGTGAACACTGAAGCTTTCTTT
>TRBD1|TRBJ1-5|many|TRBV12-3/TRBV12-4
CASSLGQGESQPQHF
TGTGCCAGCAGTTTGGGACAGGGAGAGAGTCAGCCCCAGCATTTT
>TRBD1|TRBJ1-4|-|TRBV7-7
CASSPGQGDEKLFF
TGTGCTAGCAGCCCGGGACAGGGGGATGAAAAACTGTTTTTT
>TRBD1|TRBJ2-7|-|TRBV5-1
CASSLDVDRYYEQYF
TGCGCCAGCAGCTTGGATGTGGACAGGTACTACGAGCAGTACTTC
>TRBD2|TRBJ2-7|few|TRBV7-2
CASSRGVAGGYEQYF
TGTGCCAGCAGCCGGGGAGTAGCGGGAGGTTACGAGCAGTACTTC
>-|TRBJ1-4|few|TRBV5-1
CASSLYLGSNEKLFF
TGCGCCAGCAGCTTGTATTTGGGGTCTAATGAAAAACTGTTTTTT
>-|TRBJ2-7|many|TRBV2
CASRLRFSASYEQYF
TGTGCCAGCAGGCTGCGGTTTTCAGCTTCCTACGAGCAGTACTTC
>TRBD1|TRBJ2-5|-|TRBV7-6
CASSSPGQPKETQYF
TGTGCCAGCAGCTCGCCGGGACAGCCTAAAGAGACCCAGTACTTC
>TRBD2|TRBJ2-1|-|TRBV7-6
CASSLGNSGSSYNEQFF
TGTGCCAGCAGCTTAGGTAATAGCGGGAGCTCCTACAATGAGCAGTTCTTC
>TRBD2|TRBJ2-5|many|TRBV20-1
CSARAGGWTSGRRSETQYF
TGCAGTGCTAGAGCTGGGGGTTGGACTAGCGGGAGACGATCGGAGACCCAGTACTTC
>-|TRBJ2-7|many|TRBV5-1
CASSLGRSEQYF
TGTGCCAGCAGCTTGGGCAGGAGCGAGCAGTACTTC
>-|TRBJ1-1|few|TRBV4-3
CASSQETGTREKAFF
TGCGCCAGCAGCCAAGAGACTGGGACAAGAGAAAAAGCTTTCTTT
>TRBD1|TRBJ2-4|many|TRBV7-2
CASSLEGQGSNIQYF
TGTGCCAGCAGCTTAGAGGGACAGGGTTCCAACATTCAGTACTTC
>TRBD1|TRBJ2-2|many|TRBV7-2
CASSSLGGQGAGELFF
TGTGCCAGCAGCTCACTTGGCGGGCAGGGGGCCGGGGAGCTGTTTTTT
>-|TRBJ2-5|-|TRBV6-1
CASSHSMGAERTQYF
TGTGCCAGCAGTCATAGTATGGGAGCCGAGAGGACCCAGTACTTC
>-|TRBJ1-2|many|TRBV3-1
CASSQEGSYGYTF
TGTGCCAGCAGCCAAGAGGGTTCCTATGGCTACACCTTC
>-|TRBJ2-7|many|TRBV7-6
CASSFGDSLEQYF
TGTGCCAGCAGCTTTGGGGATTCGCTCGAGCAGTACTTC
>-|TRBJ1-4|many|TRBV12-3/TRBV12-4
CASSLEAPRGEKLFF
TGTGCCAGCAGTTTAGAGGCGCCCCGTGGTGAAAAACTGTTTTTT
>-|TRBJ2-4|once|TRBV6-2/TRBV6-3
CASSPSGGPNIQYF
TGTGCCAGCAGTCCGTCCGGGGGCCCTAACATTCAGTACTTC
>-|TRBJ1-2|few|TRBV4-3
CASSQETIANYGYTF
TGCGCCAGCAGCCAGGAAACGATCGCTAACTATGGCTACACCTTC
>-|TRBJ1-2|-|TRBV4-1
CASSQSRTDERLSYTF
TGCGCCAGCAGCCAATCCCGGACGGACGAAAGGTTATCCTACACCTTC
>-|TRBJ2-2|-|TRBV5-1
CASSLEPESGELFF
TGCGCCAGCAGCTTGGAGCCCGAATCCGGGGAGCTGTTTTTT
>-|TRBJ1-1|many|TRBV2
CASMGNTEAFF
TGTGCCAGCATGGGAAACACTGAAGCTTTCTTT
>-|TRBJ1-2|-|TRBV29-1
CSVVAGGYGYTF
TGCAGCGTTGTTGCCGGTGGCTATGGCTACACCTTC
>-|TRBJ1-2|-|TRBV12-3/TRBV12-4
CASGASFGGYTF
TGTGCCAGCGGAGCAAGCTTCGGTGGCTACACCTTC
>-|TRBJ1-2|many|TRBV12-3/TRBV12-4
CASSLGAQNYGYTF
TGTGCCAGCAGTTTAGGGGCCCAAAACTATGGCTACACCTTC
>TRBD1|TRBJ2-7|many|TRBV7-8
CASSPPGQPYEQYF
TGTGCCAGCAGCCCCCCGGGACAGCCCTACGAGCAGTACTTC
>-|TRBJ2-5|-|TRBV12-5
CASARWANQETQYF
TGTGCTAGTGCCCGGTGGGCGAACCAAGAGACCCAGTACTTC
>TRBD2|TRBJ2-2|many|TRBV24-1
CATSDVTGGPNTGELFF
TGTGCCACCAGTGATGTTACGGGGGGACCGAACACCGGGGAGCTGTTTTTT
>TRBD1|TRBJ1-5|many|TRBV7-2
CASRDGQGLNQPQHF
TGTGCCAGCAGGGACGGACAGGGCCTAAATCAGCCCCAGCATTTT
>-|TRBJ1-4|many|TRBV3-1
CASSQGTGEKLFF
TGTGCCAGCAGCCAAGGGACTGGAGAAAAACTGTTTTTT
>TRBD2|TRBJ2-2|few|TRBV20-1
CSARQPSGSTGELFF
TGCAGTGCCCGACAGCCTAGCGGGAGTACCGGGGAGCTGTTTTTT
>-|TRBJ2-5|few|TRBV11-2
CASTERYQETQYF
TGTGCCAGCACCGAGAGGTACCAAGAGACCCAGTACTTC
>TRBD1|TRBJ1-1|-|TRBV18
CASSYDRGDTEAFF
TGTGCCAGCTCATACGACAGGGGGGACACTGAAGCTTTCTTT
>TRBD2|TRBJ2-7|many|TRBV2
CASGPGTSGSQQYF
TGTGCCAGCGGACCCGGGACTAGCGGGAGCCAGCAGTACTTC
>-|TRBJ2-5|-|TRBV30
CAWRVGETQYF
TGTGCCTGGAGAGTCGGAGAGACCCAGTACTTC
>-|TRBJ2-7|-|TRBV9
CASSVAGEGGYEQYF
TGTGCCAGCAGCGTAGCAGGAGAAGGGGGCTACGAGCAGTACTTC
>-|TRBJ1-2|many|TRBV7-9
CASTPLLSRGYTF
TGTGCCAGCACCCCCTTGCTGTCTAGAGGCTACACCTTC
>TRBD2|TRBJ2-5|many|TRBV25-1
CASSEEGGLAGGRRGTQYF
TGTGCCAGCAGTGAAGAGGGGGGACTAGCGGGAGGTCGGAGGGGGACCCAGTACTTC
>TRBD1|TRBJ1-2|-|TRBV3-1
CASSQGGTADGYTF
TGTGCCAGCAGCCAGGGCGGGACAGCCGATGGCTACACCTTC
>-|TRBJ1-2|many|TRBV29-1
CSVVGYRDDYGYTF
TGCAGCGTTGTGGGGTACCGGGACGACTATGGCTACACCTTC
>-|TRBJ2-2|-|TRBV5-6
CASSFIKANTGELFF
TGTGCCAGCAGCTTTATCAAAGCGAACACCGGGGAGCTGTTTTTT
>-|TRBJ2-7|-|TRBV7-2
CASSTLGGSSYEQYF
TGTGCCAGCAGCACCTTAGGGGGTTCGAGCTACGAGCAGTACTTC
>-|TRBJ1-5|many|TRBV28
CASSLEQGIYQPQHF
TGTGCCAGCAGTCTAGAGCAGGGGATCTACCAGCCCCAGCATTTT
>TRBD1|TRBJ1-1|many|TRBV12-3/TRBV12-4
CASSLRQGKVGTEAFF
TGTGCCAGCAGTCTCCGACAGGGGAAGGTGGGCACTGAAGCTTTCTTT
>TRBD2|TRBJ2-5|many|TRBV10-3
CAIRGSGTFGETQYF
TGTGCCATCCGTGGTAGCGGGACCTTTGGGGAGACCCAGTACTTC
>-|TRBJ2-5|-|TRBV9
CASSVTGQGGTQYF
TGTGCCAGCAGCGTAACCGGGCAGGGGGGGACCCAGTACTTC
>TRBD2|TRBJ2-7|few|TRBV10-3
CAISPAGGPPEQYF
TGTGCCATCAGTCCCGCGGGAGGGCCTCCCGAGCAGTACTTC
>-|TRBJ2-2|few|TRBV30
CAWSGNRELFF
TGTGCCTGGAGTGGTAATCGGGAGCTGTTTTTT
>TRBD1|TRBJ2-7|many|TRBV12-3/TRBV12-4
CASSLLGQGYEQYF
TGTGCCAGCAGCCTACTAGGACAGGGGTACGAGCAGTACTTC
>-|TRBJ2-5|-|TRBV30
CAWSVGSGLETQYF
TGTGCCTGGAGTGTAGGATCCGGTCTAGAGACCCAGTACTTC
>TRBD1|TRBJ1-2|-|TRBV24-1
CATSDRGQGNYGYTF
TGTGCCACCAGTGATCGTGGACAGGGGAACTATGGCTACACCTTC
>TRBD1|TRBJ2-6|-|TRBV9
CASSVAGTGGAGANVLTF
TGTGCCAGCAGCGTAGCGGGGACAGGGGGCGCTGGGGCCAACGTCCTGACTTTC
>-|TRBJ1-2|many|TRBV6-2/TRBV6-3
CASSSDRNNYGYTF
TGTGCCAGCAGTTCGGACCGAAATAACTATGGCTACACCTTC
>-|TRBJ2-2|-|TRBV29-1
CSGLPSSTGELFF
TGCAGCGGCCTCCCTAGCAGCACCGGGGAGCTGTTTTTT
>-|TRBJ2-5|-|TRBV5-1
CASSPRAGLAETQYF
TGCGCCAGCAGCCCCCGGGCAGGGTTGGCAGAGACCCAGTACTTC